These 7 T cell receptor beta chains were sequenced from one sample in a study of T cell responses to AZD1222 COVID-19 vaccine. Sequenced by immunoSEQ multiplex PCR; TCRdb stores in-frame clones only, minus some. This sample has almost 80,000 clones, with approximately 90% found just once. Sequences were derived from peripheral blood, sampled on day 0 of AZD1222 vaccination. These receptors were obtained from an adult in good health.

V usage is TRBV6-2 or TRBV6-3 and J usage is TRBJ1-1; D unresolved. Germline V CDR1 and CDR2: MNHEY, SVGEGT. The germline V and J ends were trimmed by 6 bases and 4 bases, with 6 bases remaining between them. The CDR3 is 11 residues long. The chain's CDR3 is CASSTGTEAFF. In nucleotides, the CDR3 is TGTGCCAGCAGCACGGGCACTGAAGCTTTCTTT.

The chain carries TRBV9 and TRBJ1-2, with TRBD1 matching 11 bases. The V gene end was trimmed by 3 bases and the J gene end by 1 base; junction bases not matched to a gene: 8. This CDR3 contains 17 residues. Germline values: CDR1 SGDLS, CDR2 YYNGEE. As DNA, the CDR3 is TGTGCCAGCAGCGCGGACAGGGGGCTACCGAATAACTATGGCTACACCTTC. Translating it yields CASSADRGLPNNYGYTF.

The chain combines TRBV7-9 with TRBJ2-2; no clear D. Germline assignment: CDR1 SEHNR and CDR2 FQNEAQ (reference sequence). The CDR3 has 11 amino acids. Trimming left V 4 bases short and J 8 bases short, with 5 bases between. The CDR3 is CASSYQGELFF. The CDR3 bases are TGTGCCAGCAGCTACCAGGGGGAGCTGTTTTTT.

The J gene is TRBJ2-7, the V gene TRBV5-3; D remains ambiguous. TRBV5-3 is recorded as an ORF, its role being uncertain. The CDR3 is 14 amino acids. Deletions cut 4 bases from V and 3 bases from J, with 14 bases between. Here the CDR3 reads CARSHSLDHYEQYF. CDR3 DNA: TGTGCCAGAAGCCACTCCCTGGACCACTACGAGCAGTACTTC.

CDR3 DNA sequence: TGCGCCAGCAGGCGGACAGGGATGACCGGGGAGCTGTTTTTT. Its translation: CASRRTGMTGELFF. The chain is built from TRBV5-1 and TRBJ2-2; 8 bases map to TRBD1. V lost 5 bases and J lost 5; bases outside the gene matches: 5. The CDR3 covers 14 residues. Germline V gives CDR1 SGHRS, CDR2 YFSETQ.

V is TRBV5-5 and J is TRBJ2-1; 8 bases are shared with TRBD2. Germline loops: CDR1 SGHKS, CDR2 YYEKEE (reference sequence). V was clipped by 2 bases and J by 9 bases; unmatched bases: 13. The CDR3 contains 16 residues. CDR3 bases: TGTGCCAGCAGCTTAGGACTAGCAGAACCTAAGGGTGAGCAGTTCTTC. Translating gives CASSLGLAEPKGEQFF.

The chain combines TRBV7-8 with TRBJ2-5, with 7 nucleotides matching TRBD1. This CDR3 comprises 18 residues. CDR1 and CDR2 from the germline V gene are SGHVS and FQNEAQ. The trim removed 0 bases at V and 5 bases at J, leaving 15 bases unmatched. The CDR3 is CASSLAGPRQGVGETQYF. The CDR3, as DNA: TGTGCCAGCAGCTTAGCAGGCCCCCGACAGGGAGTGGGGGAGACCCAGTACTTC. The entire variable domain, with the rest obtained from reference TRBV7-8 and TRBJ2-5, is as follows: GAGVSQSPRYKVAKRGQDVALRCDPISGHVSLFWYQQALGQGPEFLTYFQNEAQLDKSGLPSDRFFAERPEGSVSTLKIQRTQQEDSAVYLCASSLAGPRQGVGETQYFGPGTRLLVL.